Reported below is one T cell receptor (beta chain). Its antigen remains unknown. Its ends do not fully match the called genes, so a read error is possible. The data derive from a study of cytomegalovirus exposure and HLA in healthy donors. Study findings and constraints: In all likelihood, a cluster of highly shared sequence variants was a sequencing artifact.

Researchers ran the PCR with 60 Vbeta and 13 Jbeta primers. Measured with immunoSEQ multiplex PCR; TCRdb has only the in-frame clones, and not every one. The top ten clones hold approximately 2.6% of a sample with some 200,000 clones, 70% to 85% of them seen once. CDR1 and CDR2 (germline): SEHNR, FQNEAQ (reference sequence). This CDR3 contains 13 residues. Sample: PBMCs. The chain is built from TRBV7-9 and TRBJ1-1, with a possible D match to TRBD1 (5 bases). The receptor's source is a woman aged 55-69 years in good health and CMV-seropositive. CDR3 sequence reads: CSSSLSKGTEAFF. The CDR3 coding sequence is TGTTCCAGCAGCTTATCAAAGGGGACTGAAGCTTTCTTT. The complete variable domain, with remaining parts taken from reference TRBV7-9 and TRBJ1-1, reads DTGVSQNPRHKITKRGQNVTFRCDPISEHNRLYWYRQTLGQGPEFLTYFQNEAQLEKSRLLSDRFSAERPKGSFSTLEIQRTEQGDSAMYLCSSSLSKGTEAFFGQGTRLTVV.